The source of this T cell receptor beta chain is a study of control samples from healthy donors and cancer patients. Between the trimmed V and J ends, which lost 1 base and 5 bases, there was a span of 12 bases. The germline CDR1 and CDR2 sequences are SGHRS and YFSETQ. There are 14 residues in the CDR3. The data were produced by immunoSEQ multiplex PCR, yet TCRdb's version contains in-frame clones alone and is incomplete. Altogether around 50,000 clones are present, around 90% being singletons, with the ten largest covering under 0.95%. The chain carries TRBV5-1 and TRBJ2-5; D perhaps matches TRBD2 (5 bases). The material sequenced was PBMCs. This sequence was found in a man aged 30-40 years with colorectal cancer. The CDR3 spells CASSLLSSWETQYF. DNA for the CDR3: TGCGCCAGCAGCTTGTTGTCTAGCTGGGAGACCCAGTACTTC.